Described below is a single TCR beta chain sequence and its context. TCRdb keeps only in-frame clones here, not all; method: immunoSEQ multiplex PCR. The sample lists some 200,000 clones; about 86% were seen once. The sample is drawn from a study of blood T cell repertoires in COVID-19. Study-wide background: Both acute and convalescent COVID-19 samples were obtained from the United States, Italy and Spain. Sources were T cells, B-cell-depleted T cells, or PBMCs; the material itself was cDNA or gDNA.

The V segment lost 6 bases and the J segment 7 bases; nucleotides outside the gene matches: 8. Germline values: CDR1 MNHEY, CDR2 SVGEGT. The CDR3 totals 15 residues. This receptor was taken from a woman aged 45-65 years with acute or convalescent COVID-19. Sequencing input: peripheral blood. J is TRBJ2-1 and V is TRBV6-2 or TRBV6-3; 11 bases are shared with TRBD2. The CDR3 DNA is TGTGCCAGCAGCGAATGGACTAGCGGGTTGAATGAGCAGTTCTTC. The encoded protein is CASSEWTSGLNEQFF.